This entry concerns a single T cell receptor (beta chain). The CD4+ fraction was divided into a CD45RA+ naive subset and a CD45RA-negative memory subset. This sample stems from a study of shared clonotypes between healthy human individuals. Source study methods: For the immunoSEQ data, sequences were junction-only without quality scores, so filtering differed. Data came from immunoSEQ multiplex PCR; TCRdb stores just in-frame clones and leaves some out. The D gene and trimming were derived from the DNA, and the V and J assignments and clone size from that table. Among around 2.5 million clones listed, more than 85% were seen once. Germline V gene sequence: CDR1 MNHEY, CDR2 SVGAGI. J gave up 0 bases and V 1 base, and 3 bases lay outside the gene matches. This CDR3 spans 15 amino acids.

The source of this sequence is a young man in good health. Some clones in this sample may be carry-over from other donors' samples. The chain carries TRBV6-5 and TRBJ2-7; TRBD1 agrees at 7 bases. The specimen was naive CD4+ T cells from PBMCs. Subset indicated: CD45RA+ positively selected. The chain's CDR3 is CASSYWDSNSYEQYF. Here the CDR3 DNA reads TGTGCCAGCAGTTACTGGGACAGCAACTCCTACGAGCAGTACTTC.